A single sample gave rise to the 11 T cell receptor beta chains below, sequenced in a study of cytomegalovirus exposure and HLA in healthy donors. 13 Jbeta primers and 60 Vbeta primers were used for the PCR. Libraries were prepared by immunoSEQ multiplex PCR; TCRdb keeps only in-frame clonotypes and omits some of them. Of about 90,000 clones detected, around 71% appear once; the ten largest clones hold 2.1%. Source material: PBMCs. The receptors derive from a man aged 25 to 45 in good health and CMV-seronegative.

This clone showed up just once. V and J are TRBV14 and TRBJ2-7; 11 bases match TRBD2. Germline values: CDR1 SGHDN, CDR2 FVKESK. CDR3 length equals 16 residues. V shed 4 bases and J 4 bases; nucleotides not matched to a gene: 9. The CDR3 region is CASSRAGTSGLYEQYF. In nucleotides, the CDR3 is TGTGCCAGCAGCCGAGCCGGGACTAGCGGATTATACGAGCAGTACTTC.

This rearrangement joins TRBV28 to TRBJ1-5; the match to TRBD1 covers 11 bases. The trim removed 6 bases at V and 10 bases at J, leaving 14 bases unmatched. CDR3 size: 16 residues. Germline V gene data show CDR1 as MDHEN and CDR2 as SYDVKM. As DNA, the CDR3 is TGTGCCAGCAGGGAAAGGGACAGGGGGGTGGGGAAACCCCAGCATTTT. It yields the protein CASRERDRGVGKPQHF.

This chain uses TRBV18 with TRBJ1-1; D may be TRBD1 (5 bases). Germline lookup yields CDR1 KGHSH and CDR2 LQKENI. Trimming stripped 0 bases from V and 1 base from J, with 12 bases between. The length of the CDR3 is 16 residues. This CDR3 is CASSPPVIGQNTEAFF. The DNA of the CDR3 is TGTGCCAGCTCACCACCTGTTATAGGACAGAACACTGAAGCTTTCTTT.

J is TRBJ1-2 and V is TRBV5-1; D uncertain. The CDR3 spans 12 residues. Trimming cost V 5 bases and J 5 bases, with 10 bases left between them. Looked up from germline, CDR1 is SGHRS and CDR2 is YFSETQ. The CDR3 region is CASSAGKYGYTF. Here the CDR3 DNA reads TGCGCCAGCAGTGCCGGGAAGTATGGCTACACCTTC. The full variable domain, completed using reference TRBV5-1 and TRBJ1-2, is KAGVTQTPRYLIKTRGQQVTLSCSPISGHRSVSWYQQTPGQGLQFLFEYFSETQRNKGNFPGRFSGRQFSNSRSEMNVSTLELGDSALYLCASSAGKYGYTFGSGTRLTVV.

The J gene is TRBJ2-7, the V gene TRBV29-1; 8 nucleotides match TRBD1. Trimming cost V 5 bases and J 2 bases; bases outside gene matches: 8. Germline CDR1 SQVTM, CDR2 ANQGSEA. CDR3 size: 14 residues. CDR3 residues: CSVHPDRDAYEQYF. In DNA form, the CDR3 reads TGCAGCGTTCACCCGGACAGGGACGCCTACGAGCAGTACTTC.

The chain has TRBV6-5 and TRBJ1-4, with 8 bases matching TRBD1. Looked up from germline, CDR1 is MNHEY and CDR2 is SVGAGI. CDR3 length: 15 residues. V trimming: 5 bases; J trimming: 7 bases; junction bases outside the gene matches: 9. The CDR3 reads CASSTETGAFEKLFF. CDR3 nucleotides: TGTGCCAGCAGTACCGAGACAGGGGCCTTTGAAAAACTGTTTTTT.

The sample holds a few counts of this clone. This chain connects TRBV4-3 to TRBJ2-1; D is possibly TRBD2 (5 bases). Germline V CDR1 and CDR2: LGHNA, YSLEER. The CDR3 contains 15 residues. The V end was cut by 0 bases, the J end by 12 bases, with 18 bases between. CDR3 region: CASSQEIYRGSGQFF. CDR3 coding DNA: TGCGCCAGCAGCCAAGAAATCTATCGGGGTAGTGGGCAGTTCTTC.

The J gene is TRBJ1-5, the V gene TRBV27; 7 bases are a match to TRBD1. The CDR3 length is 16 residues. Trimming removed 5 bases from V and 5 bases from J; junction bases left unmatched: 12. Germline loops: CDR1 MNHEY, CDR2 SMNVEV (reference sequence). The CDR3 DNA reads TGTGCCAGCAGTCCAAGGACAGGAGGGCCCGATCAGCCCCAGCATTTT. This encodes CASSPRTGGPDQPQHF.

The V gene is TRBV7-6, the J gene TRBJ2-7, with 10 bases aligning to TRBD1. CDR3 length equals 14 residues. Germline-derived CDR1 and CDR2 are SGHVS and FNYEAQ. Trimming took 1 base from V and 4 from J; bases not matched to a gene: 1. The DNA of the CDR3 is TGTGCCAGCAGCTTAGGGGGACAGGGGTACGAGCAGTACTTC. It encodes CASSLGGQGYEQYF.

V and J are TRBV4-1 and TRBJ2-5; possibly TRBD2 for D (5 bases). CDR1 is MGHRA and CDR2 is YSYEKL in the germline V gene. V dropped 0 bases and J dropped 7 bases, with 18 bases sitting between them. CDR3 length: 16 residues. CDR3 amino acids: CASSQDGGLARGTQYF. CDR3 nucleotides: TGCGCCAGCAGCCAAGACGGCGGACTCGCACGGGGGACCCAGTACTTC.

The chain is built from TRBV7-3 and TRBJ2-2, with D possibly matching TRBD1 (6 bases). Germline lookup yields CDR1 SGHTA and CDR2 FQGTGA. Trimming cost V 6 bases and J 2 bases, with 13 bases left between them. This CDR3 comprises 15 residues. CDR3 amino acids: CASSSGHPNTGELFF. CDR3 coding DNA: TGTGCCAGCAGTTCGGGACACCCCAACACCGGGGAGCTGTTTTTT.